Listed here are 9 T cell receptor beta chains from one sample, sequenced in a study of PD-1 blockade in classical Hodgkin lymphoma. TCRdb's copy holds only in-frame clones and misses some; the assay was immunoSEQ multiplex PCR. The table shows about 22,000 clones, with roughly 94% occurring only once. Time point denoted: newly diagnosed, previously untreated cHL patient sample. Sequencing was done on a sample of peripheral blood mononuclear cells (PBMCs). All receptors come from a human donor with classical Hodgkin lymphoma.

The rearrangement uses TRBV19 and TRBJ2-5; 9 bases line up with TRBD1. Germline V lookup: CDR1 LNHDA, CDR2 SQIVND (reference sequence). The CDR3 contains 17 residues. The V gene end was trimmed by 2 bases and the J gene end by 1 base; junction bases not matched to a gene: 8. In DNA form, the CDR3 reads TGTGCCAGTAGTATAATCAGACAGGGGGTGAGCCAAGAGACCCAGTACTTC. Its protein product is CASSIIRQGVSQETQYF.

This chain joins TRBV9 and TRBJ2-5; D not resolved. The germline V and J ends were trimmed by 0 bases and 5 bases, with 8 bases remaining between them. The CDR3 totals 13 residues. Germline V lookup: CDR1 SGDLS, CDR2 YYNGEE. The CDR3 reads CASSVGVAETQYF. DNA of the CDR3: TGTGCCAGCAGCGTAGGAGTGGCGGAGACCCAGTACTTC.

The chain recombines TRBV7-2 with TRBJ2-5; D is possibly TRBD2 (7 bases). The V gene lost 5 bases and the J gene lost 14 bases, with 21 bases spanning the gap. The germline gives CDR1 SGHTA, CDR2 FQGNSA. This CDR3 is built from 13 residues. CDR3 in DNA: TGTGCCAGCAGCGACCGTACCGGGGGGCCTGTCTACTTC. Translating it yields CASSDRTGGPVYF.

The chain couples TRBV10-3 to TRBJ2-6; D not resolved. The CDR3 length is 14 residues. V was cut by 9 bases and J by 3 bases, with 12 bases left in between. CDR1 is ENHRY and CDR2 is SYGVKD in the germline V gene. In nucleotides, the CDR3 is TGTGCCATGGCGAGGATAGGTGGGGCCAACGTCCTGACTTTC. This sequence encodes CAMARIGGANVLTF.

V usage is TRBV5-6 and J usage is TRBJ2-7; 13 bases fit TRBD2. The V gene end was trimmed by 0 bases and the J gene end by 9 bases; junction bases not matched to a gene: 6. The CDR3 extends over 15 amino acids. CDR1 and CDR2 from the germline V gene are SGHDT and YYEEEE. The CDR3 DNA reads as TGTGCCAGCAGCTTGGGACTAGCGGGGGGACTAGGGCAGTACTTC. Amino acid sequence: CASSLGLAGGLGQYF.

V and J are TRBV29-1 and TRBJ1-2; no clear D. CDR3 length: 13 residues. V lost 4 bases and J lost 2, with 11 bases in between. Germline V gives CDR1 SQVTM, CDR2 ANQGSEA. The CDR3: CSVVGVSNYGYTF. CDR3 nucleotide sequence: TGCAGCGTTGTTGGGGTCTCGAACTATGGCTACACCTTC.

The V and J genes are TRBV18 and TRBJ2-7; TRBD2 agrees at 11 bases. Germline values: CDR1 KGHSH, CDR2 LQKENI. The junction had 9 bases not matched to a gene; V was cut back by 2 bases and J by 0 bases. The CDR3 runs 18 residues. The CDR3 loop reads CASSPTSGGSISSYEQYF. The CDR3 nucleotides read TGTGCCAGCTCACCAACTAGCGGGGGCTCCATTAGCTCCTACGAGCAGTACTTC.

This chain uses TRBV11-2 with TRBJ2-3, with D possibly TRBD2 on 6 matching bases. From germline, CDR1 is SGHAT and CDR2 FQNNGV. The CDR3 has 17 amino acids. Trimming left V 0 bases short and J 4 bases short, with 17 bases between. This CDR3 is CASSLELIGTGADTQYF. CDR3 bases: TGTGCCAGCAGCTTAGAACTGATAGGGACGGGGGCAGATACGCAGTATTTT.

The chain links TRBV7-9 to TRBJ2-2; D might be TRBD1 (5 bases). The germline V gene has CDR1 SEHNR and CDR2 FQNEAQ (reference sequence). The CDR3 totals 16 residues. Trimming cost V 5 bases and J 1 base, with 14 bases left between them. The chain's CDR3 is CASSKQGALNTGELFF. The CDR3 DNA reads TGTGCCAGCAGCAAACAAGGGGCTTTGAACACCGGGGAGCTGTTTTTT.